The rows below give T cell receptor beta chains drawn from one sample of a study of CD8+ T cells in alopecia areata. Method: immunoSEQ multiplex PCR; TCRdb's copy keeps in-frame clones and lacks some. The top ten hold about 1.3% of the sample, which has around 180,000 clones, roughly 60% seen once. The sequenced sample was CD4+ T cells sorted from blood, obtained around week 49, from a patient treated with tofacitinib. These receptors came from a human donor with alopecia areata. Both conserved end residues are part of each CDR3. A D gene is named only where the DNA matches it firmly. Some rows mark clone size as missing; the rest say once, few, many or name a class of expanded clone.

j_call,d_call,v_call,clone_size,cdr3_nt,cdr3_aa
TRBJ2-3,-,TRBV5-1,-,TGCGCCAGCAGCGCTGAGACGGCCACCTCGGGCGATACGAAGTATTTT,CASSAETATSGDTKYF
TRBJ1-1,-,TRBV29-1,many,TGCAGCGTTGCTAACCAAATACAGGCGACTGAAGCTTTCTTT,CSVANQIQATEAFF
TRBJ1-3,-,TRBV19,few,TGTGCCAGTAGTATCCCCGGACATTCAAGGACTGGAAACACCATATATTTT,CASSIPGHSRTGNTIYF
TRBJ2-6,-,TRBV5-6,-,TGTGCCAGCAGCAGCCAATCAATCTCTGGGGCCAACGTCCTGACTTTC,CASSSQSISGANVLTF
TRBJ1-1,-,TRBV30,-,TGTGCCTGGACCCGGCGACAGGCCACTGAAGCTTTCTTT,CAWTRRQATEAFF
TRBJ2-3,-,TRBV5-6,-,TGTGCCAGCAGTCAGGTCCCGGGACGGCATTCAGCGCAGTATTTT,CASSQVPGRHSAQYF
TRBJ2-7,-,TRBV20-1,-,TGCAGTGCCCAAGGGGCCTACGAGCAGTACTTC,CSAQGAYEQYF
TRBJ2-6,-,TRBV7-2,-,TGTGCCAGCAGTAGGGACGTCTCTGGGGCCAACGTCCTGACTTTC,CASSRDVSGANVLTF
TRBJ2-3,TRBD1,TRBV18,-,TGTGCCAGCTCACCACCGACAGGGCCAAATACGCAGTATTTT,CASSPPTGPNTQYF
TRBJ2-7,TRBD1,TRBV6-6,-,TGTGCCAGCAGTGCTGGGACAGGGCGCGAGCAGTACTTC,CASSAGTGREQYF
TRBJ2-1,TRBD1,TRBV5-1,-,TGCGCCAGCAGCCTTACAGGGGACTCCTACAATGAGCAGTTCTTC,CASSLTGDSYNEQFF